The 20 T cell receptor beta chains below all came from one sample that was sequenced in a study of OX40 agonist ivuxolimab in advanced cancers. Profiling relied on immunoSEQ multiplex PCR, and the TCRdb table lists in-frame clones only, not all of them. The repertoire consists of under 80,000 clones, with about 92% occurring once and the leading ten covering roughly 9.7%. This material consisted of CD4+ or CD8+ T cells sorted from blood, taken in a trial of the OX40 agonist ivuxolimab. These receptors were obtained from an adult with an advanced solid tumor such as melanoma, head and neck, liver or kidney cancer.

The chain carries TRBV7-6 and TRBJ2-7; 8 nucleotides match TRBD1. The junction had 5 bases not matched to a gene; V was cut back by 2 bases and J by 5 bases. The CDR3 is 14 amino acids. In germline, CDR1 is SGHVS, CDR2 FNYEAQ. CDR3 coding DNA: TGTGCCAGCAGCTTACAAGCAGGGGGCAACGAGCAGTACTTC. Protein product: CASSLQAGGNEQYF.

The rearrangement links TRBV25-1 to TRBJ1-2; the match to TRBD1 covers 9 bases. The CDR3 spans 14 residues. Trimming removed 5 bases from V and 2 bases from J; junction bases left unmatched: 3. Germline V gene data show CDR1 as MGHDK and CDR2 as SYGVNS. CDR3 sequence reads: CASSPGQGNYGYTF. The CDR3 DNA is TGTGCCAGCAGTCCGGGACAGGGAAACTATGGCTACACCTTC.

The chain uses TRBV5-4 and TRBJ1-1; 8 nucleotides align to TRBD1. With V trimmed by 0 bases and J by 7 bases, 5 bases remained unmatched. The CDR3 contains 14 residues. CDR1 is SGHNT and CDR2 is YYREEE in the germline V gene (reference sequence). The CDR3 coding sequence is TGTGCCAGCAGCTTGGGGACAGGGTTAAATGAAGCTTTCTTT. Its protein product is CASSLGTGLNEAFF.

The rearrangement joins TRBV9 to TRBJ1-1, with TRBD1 identical over 7 bases. J gave up 3 bases and V 5 bases, and 10 bases lay outside the gene matches. This CDR3 comprises 15 residues. In germline, CDR1 is SGDLS, CDR2 YYNGEE. The CDR3 DNA reads as TGTGCCAGCAGACCTACGACAGGGCCTGACACTGAAGCTTTCTTT. Protein sequence: CASRPTTGPDTEAFF.

The chain joins TRBV7-9 to TRBJ2-7; TRBD1 matches 8 bases. This CDR3 comprises 14 residues. Germline V gives CDR1 SEHNR, CDR2 FQNEAQ (reference sequence). The junction had 9 bases not matched to a gene; V was cut back by 5 bases and J by 6 bases. The CDR3 sequence is CASSLRQGPTEQYF. In nucleotides, the CDR3 is TGTGCCAGCAGCCTACGACAGGGGCCGACCGAGCAGTACTTC.

For this clone: One junction end disagrees with the germline gene, perhaps due to a read error. This chain uses TRBV13 with TRBJ1-1, with D unclear. This CDR3 has 11 amino acids. Germline V gene lookup returns CDR1 PRHDT and CDR2 FYEKMQ (reference sequence). The DNA of the CDR3 is TGTGCCAGCAGCCAGCAAGGGTTCCGAGTCTTT. It is translated as CASSQQGFRVF.

The rearrangement uses TRBV2 and TRBJ1-1, with 10 positions matching TRBD1. The germline V gene encodes CDR1 SNHLY and CDR2 FYNNEI. CDR3 length equals 16 residues. The junction had 11 bases not matched to a gene; V was cut back by 7 bases and J by 3 bases. The CDR3 region is CASKGTGENGYTEAFF. CDR3 sequence (DNA): TGTGCCAGCAAAGGGACAGGGGAAAACGGGTACACTGAAGCTTTCTTT.

The chain joins TRBV7-3 to TRBJ2-3; TRBD1 matches at 7 bases. This CDR3 region has 15 residues. With 2 bases clipped from V and 0 bases from J, the junction kept 2 bases outside the gene matches. Germline lookup yields CDR1 SGHTA and CDR2 FQGTGA. The CDR3 reads CASSLSGGSTDTQYF. CDR3 nucleotide sequence: TGTGCCAGCAGCTTATCAGGGGGAAGCACAGATACGCAGTATTTT.

The genes are TRBV15 and TRBJ2-7; TRBD1 matches 8 bases. V lost 1 base to trimming and J lost 10 bases; unmatched junction nucleotides: 9. The germline gives CDR1 LNHNV, CDR2 YYDKDF (reference sequence). There are 14 residues in the CDR3. The CDR3 reads CATSRGLETGEQYF. CDR3 nucleotides: TGTGCCACCAGCAGAGGGTTGGAGACAGGGGAACAGTACTTC.

DNA for the CDR3: TGTGCCAGCCAATCGACCTCTTCCCAAGAGACCCAGTACTTC. Amino acid sequence: CASQSTSSQETQYF. V and J are TRBV27 and TRBJ2-5; unclear D gene. The CDR3 totals 14 residues. Germline-derived CDR1 and CDR2 are MNHEY and SMNVEV (reference sequence). V gave up 8 bases and J gave up 1 base, with 14 bases separating them.

This clone was recorded once. This chain uses TRBV15 with TRBJ2-3; the D gene is possibly TRBD2 (5 bases). V dropped 5 bases and J dropped 4 bases, with 19 bases sitting between them. Germline V gives CDR1 LNHNV, CDR2 YYDKDF (reference sequence). The CDR3 consists of 16 residues. This CDR3 is CATSATGVLGSDTQYF. The DNA for the CDR3 is TGTGCCACCAGCGCCACCGGGGTTCTCGGCTCAGATACGCAGTATTTT.

This clone has a single count. The V call is TRBV29-1, the J call TRBJ2-1, with D tentatively TRBD1 (6 bases). Trimming took 7 bases from V and 9 from J, leaving 13 bases between them. The germline V gene encodes CDR1 SQVTM and CDR2 ANQGSEA. The CDR3 covers 11 residues. Written as DNA, the CDR3 is TGCAGCGCTCCGCGAGGGGGTGAGCAGTTCTTC. This sequence encodes CSAPRGGEQFF.

This chain joins TRBV7-9 and TRBJ2-3; D unresolved. V dropped 5 bases and J dropped 6 bases, with 9 bases sitting between them. Germline-derived CDR1 and CDR2 are SEHNR and FQNEAQ (reference sequence). This CDR3 comprises 12 residues. CDR3 region: CASSATSDTQYF. CDR3 nucleotides: TGTGCCAGCAGCGCGACATCCGATACGCAGTATTTT.

This chain connects TRBV4-3 to TRBJ2-1; D is perhaps TRBD2 (5 bases). V lost 0 bases to trimming and J lost 4 bases, with 16 bases between them. Germline-derived CDR1 and CDR2 are LGHNA and YSLEER. The CDR3 runs 17 residues. The DNA for the CDR3 is TGCGCCAGCAGCCAAGATGGCCCAAGCGGCGCTTACAATGAGCAGTTCTTC. Translated, it gives CASSQDGPSGAYNEQFF.

The chain carries TRBV11-2 and TRBJ2-1, with TRBD2 matching over 11 bases. There are 15 residues in the CDR3. From germline, CDR1 is SGHAT and CDR2 FQNNGV. V gave up 3 bases and J gave up 4 bases; unmatched junction bases: 2. CDR3 in amino acids: CASSLTSGEYNEQFF. In DNA, the CDR3 is TGTGCCAGCAGCTTGACTAGCGGGGAGTACAATGAGCAGTTCTTC.

This clone was seen once. This chain joins TRBV7-3 and TRBJ2-1, with a weak D call TRBD2 (6 bases). CDR1 is SGHTA and CDR2 is FQGTGA in the germline V gene. The CDR3 has 16 residues. The V end was cut by 0 bases, the J end by 12 bases, with 21 bases between. CDR3 in amino acids: CASSLTRGLLGGVQFF. The DNA for the CDR3 is TGTGCCAGCAGCTTAACGAGGGGACTCCTCGGCGGGGTGCAGTTCTTC.

The rearrangement uses TRBV7-2 and TRBJ2-7, with D unclear. Germline values: CDR1 SGHTA, CDR2 FQGNSA. The germline V and J ends were trimmed by 4 bases and 4 bases, with 11 bases remaining between them. The CDR3 runs 13 residues. The DNA for the CDR3 is TGTGCCAGCAGCTCCCTGTTACCTTACGAGCAGTACTTC. It codes for CASSSLLPYEQYF.

CDR3: CASSAGTSGYNEQFF. CDR3 coding DNA: TGTGCCAGCAGTGCCGGGACTAGCGGATACAATGAGCAGTTCTTC. The genes are TRBV27 and TRBJ2-1; TRBD2 matches at 11 bases. V lost 5 bases, J lost 4 bases, and 4 bases stayed unmatched. The germline V gene encodes CDR1 MNHEY and CDR2 SMNVEV (reference sequence). The CDR3 contains 15 residues.

This clone was seen only a few times. The CDR3 loop reads CASSYSSGLSTYEQYF. The CDR3 coding sequence is TGTGCCAGCAGTTACTCGAGCGGACTATCCACCTACGAGCAGTACTTC. This chain uses TRBV6-5 with TRBJ2-7; possible D gene TRBD2, 6 bases. The CDR3 contains 16 residues. The ends were cut back, 0 bases at V and 2 bases at J, with 14 bases in the middle. CDR1 is MNHEY, CDR2 SVGAGI, per germline.

The genes are TRBV6-5 and TRBJ1-4; possible D gene TRBD1, 6 bases. Germline CDR1 MNHEY, CDR2 SVGAGI. Trimming left V 2 bases short and J 4 bases short, with 8 bases between. The CDR3 is 14 residues long. CDR3 nucleotides: TGTGCCAGCAGTTACAGACAGGATAATGAAAAACTGTTTTTT. It codes for CASSYRQDNEKLFF.